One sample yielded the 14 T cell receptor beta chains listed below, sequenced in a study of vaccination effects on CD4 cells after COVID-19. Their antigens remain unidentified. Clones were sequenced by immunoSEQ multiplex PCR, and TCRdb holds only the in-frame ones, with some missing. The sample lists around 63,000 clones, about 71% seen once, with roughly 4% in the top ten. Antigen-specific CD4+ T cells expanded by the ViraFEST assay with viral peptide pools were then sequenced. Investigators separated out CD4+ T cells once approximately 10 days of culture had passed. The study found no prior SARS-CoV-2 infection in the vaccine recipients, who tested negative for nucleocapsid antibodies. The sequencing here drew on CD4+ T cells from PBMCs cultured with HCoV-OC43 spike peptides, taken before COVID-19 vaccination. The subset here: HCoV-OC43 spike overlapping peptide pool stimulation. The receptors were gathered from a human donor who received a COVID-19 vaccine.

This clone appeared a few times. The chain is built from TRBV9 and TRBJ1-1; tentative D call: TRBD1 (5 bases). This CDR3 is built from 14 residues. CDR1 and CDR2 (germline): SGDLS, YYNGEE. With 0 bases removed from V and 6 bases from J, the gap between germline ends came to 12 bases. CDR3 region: CASSVEGQGPEAFF. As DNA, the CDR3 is TGTGCCAGCAGCGTAGAGGGTCAGGGACCTGAAGCTTTCTTT.

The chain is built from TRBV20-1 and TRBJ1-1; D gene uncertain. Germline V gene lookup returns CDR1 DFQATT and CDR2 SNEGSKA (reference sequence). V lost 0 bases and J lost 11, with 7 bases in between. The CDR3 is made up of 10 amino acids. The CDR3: CSAREGYAFF. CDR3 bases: TGCAGTGCTAGAGAGGGGTATGCTTTCTTT.

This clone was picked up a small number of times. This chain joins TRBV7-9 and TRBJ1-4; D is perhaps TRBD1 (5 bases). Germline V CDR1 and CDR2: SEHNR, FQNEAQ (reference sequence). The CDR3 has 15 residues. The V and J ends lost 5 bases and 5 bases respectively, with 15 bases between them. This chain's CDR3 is CASSPGGGNNEKLFF. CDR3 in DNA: TGTGCCAGCAGCCCGGGCGGGGGGAACAATGAAAAACTGTTTTTT.

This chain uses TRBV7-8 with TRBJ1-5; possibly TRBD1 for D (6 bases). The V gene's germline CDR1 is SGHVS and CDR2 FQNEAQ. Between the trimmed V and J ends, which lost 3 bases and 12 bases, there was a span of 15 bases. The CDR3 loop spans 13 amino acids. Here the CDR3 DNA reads TGTGCCAGCAGCTTTTCGAGGGACACGGGCCAGCATTTT. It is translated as CASSFSRDTGQHF.

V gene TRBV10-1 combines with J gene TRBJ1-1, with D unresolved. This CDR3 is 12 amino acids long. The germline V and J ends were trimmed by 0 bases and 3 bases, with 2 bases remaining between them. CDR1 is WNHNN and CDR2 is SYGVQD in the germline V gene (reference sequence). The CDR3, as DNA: TGCGCCAGCAGTGAGTCCCACACTGAAGCTTTCTTT. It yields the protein CASSESHTEAFF.

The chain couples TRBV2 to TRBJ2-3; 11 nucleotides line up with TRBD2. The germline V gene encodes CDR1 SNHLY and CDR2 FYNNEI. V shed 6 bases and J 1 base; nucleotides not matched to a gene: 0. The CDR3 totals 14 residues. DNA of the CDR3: TGTGCCAGCAGGACTAGCGGGGGCACAGATACGCAGTATTTT. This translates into CASRTSGGTDTQYF.

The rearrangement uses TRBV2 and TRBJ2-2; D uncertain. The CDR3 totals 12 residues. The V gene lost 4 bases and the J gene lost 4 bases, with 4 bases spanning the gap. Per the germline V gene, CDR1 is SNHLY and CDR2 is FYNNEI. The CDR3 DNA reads TGTGCCAGCAGTGCTCTCACCGGGGAGCTGTTTTTT. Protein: CASSALTGELFF.

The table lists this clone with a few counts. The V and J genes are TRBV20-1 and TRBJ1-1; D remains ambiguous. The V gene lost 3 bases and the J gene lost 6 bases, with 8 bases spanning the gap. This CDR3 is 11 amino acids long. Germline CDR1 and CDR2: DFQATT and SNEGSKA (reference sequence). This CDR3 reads CSASPWAEAFF. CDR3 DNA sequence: TGCAGTGCTAGTCCCTGGGCTGAAGCTTTCTTT.

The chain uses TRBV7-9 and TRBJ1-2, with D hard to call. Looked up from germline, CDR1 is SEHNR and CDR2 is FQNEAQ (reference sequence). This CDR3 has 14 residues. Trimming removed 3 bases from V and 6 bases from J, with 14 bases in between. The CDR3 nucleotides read TGTGCCAGCAGCTTCTTTGTGACACCGGATGGCTACACCTTC. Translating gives CASSFFVTPDGYTF.

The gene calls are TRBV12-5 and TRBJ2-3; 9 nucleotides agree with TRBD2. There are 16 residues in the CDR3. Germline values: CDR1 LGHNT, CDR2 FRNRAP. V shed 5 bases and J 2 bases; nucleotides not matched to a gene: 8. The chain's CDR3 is CASGRYSGGLTDTQYF. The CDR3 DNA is TGTGCTAGTGGTCGCTATAGCGGGGGCCTCACAGATACGCAGTATTTT.

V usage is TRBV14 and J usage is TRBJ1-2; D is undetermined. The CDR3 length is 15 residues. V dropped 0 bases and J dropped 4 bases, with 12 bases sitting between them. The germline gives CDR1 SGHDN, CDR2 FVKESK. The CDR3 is CASSQDLGRLYGYTF. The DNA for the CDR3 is TGTGCCAGCAGCCAAGATCTGGGCAGACTCTATGGCTACACCTTC.

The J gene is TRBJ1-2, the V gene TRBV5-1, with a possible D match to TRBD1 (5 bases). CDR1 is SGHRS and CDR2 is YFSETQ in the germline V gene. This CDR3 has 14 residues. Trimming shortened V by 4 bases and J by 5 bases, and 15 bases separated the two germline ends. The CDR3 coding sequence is TGCGCCAGCAGCACTGCCGGGGGGTCTTATGGCTACACCTTC. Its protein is CASSTAGGSYGYTF.

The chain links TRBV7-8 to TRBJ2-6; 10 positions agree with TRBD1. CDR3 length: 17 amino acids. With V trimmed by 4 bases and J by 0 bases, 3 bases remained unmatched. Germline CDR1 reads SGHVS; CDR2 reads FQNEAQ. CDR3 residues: CASSSRDRGSGANVLTF. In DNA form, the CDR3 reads TGTGCCAGCAGCTCCCGGGACAGGGGCTCTGGGGCCAACGTCCTGACTTTC.

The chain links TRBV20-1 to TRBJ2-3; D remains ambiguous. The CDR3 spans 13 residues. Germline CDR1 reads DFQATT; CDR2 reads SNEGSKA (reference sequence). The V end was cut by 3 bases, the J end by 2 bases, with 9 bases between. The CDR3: CSASDGLTDTQYF. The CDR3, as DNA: TGCAGTGCTAGTGATGGGCTCACAGATACGCAGTATTTT.